These T cell receptor beta chains were read from a single sample in a study of T cell responses to AZD1222 COVID-19 vaccine. The table came from immunoSEQ multiplex PCR; TCRdb's copy has only in-frame clones and leaves some out. The data hold 100,000 to 150,000 clones, with about 85% observed a single time. The source was peripheral blood, collected 28 days after the second AZD1222 dose. These TCRs come from an adult who received the AZD1222 COVID-19 vaccine. The CDR3 runs from the conserved cysteine through the conserved F or W. A D gene is named only where the DNA matches it firmly. Part of the rows lack a size; the others show once, few, many or a class for expanded clones.

cdr3_nt	cdr3_aa	v_call	clone_size	d_call	j_call
TGTGCCAGCAGCGGGTGGGACAGGGGACTGCGCACTGAAGCTTTCTTT	CASSGWDRGLRTEAFF	TRBV14	-	TRBD1	TRBJ1-1
TGTGCCATAAGGGAGGGCTCTGGGGCCAACGTCCTGACTTTC	CAIREGSGANVLTF	TRBV19	-	TRBD2	TRBJ2-6
TGTGCCAGTAGTGGTCTGGGAGGGTCGAGCAATCAGCCCCAGCATTTT	CASSGLGGSSNQPQHF	TRBV19	-	-	TRBJ1-5
TGTGCCACAAAAACTAGCTCCTACGAGCAGTACTTC	CATKTSSYEQYF	TRBV2	few	-	TRBJ2-7
TGTGCCAGCAGTTTAGGGGGCCGCAGACCTCTTGACAATGAGCAGTTCTTC	CASSLGGRRPLDNEQFF	TRBV27	-	-	TRBJ2-1
TGTGCCAGCAACAGACAGCACGGAAATCAGCCCCAGCATTTT	CASNRQHGNQPQHF	TRBV28	-	-	TRBJ1-5
TGCGCCAGCAGCTCTAACTGGAATGAGCAGTTCTTC	CASSSNWNEQFF	TRBV5-1	once	-	TRBJ2-1
TGTGCCAGCAGCCCAGCTGGGTTTAGGAGCGGGCCACCCCTCCACTTT	CASSPAGFRSGPPLHF	TRBV28	-	-	TRBJ1-6
TGTGCCACCGCGGGCAGGGAGGACAATAATTCACCCCTCCACTTT	CATAGREDNNSPLHF	TRBV7-8	-	-	TRBJ1-6
TGTGCCAGCAGCTTAGATGGCAGCCCCTACGAGCAGTACTTC	CASSLDGSPYEQYF	TRBV7-2	-	-	TRBJ2-7
TGCGCCAGCAGCCCGGCGGACGGACTTAATGAAAAACTGTTTTTT	CASSPADGLNEKLFF	TRBV5-1	-	-	TRBJ1-4
TGCAGCGGGACTAGCGGGGAGACCCAGTACTTC	CSGTSGETQYF	TRBV20-1	-	TRBD2	TRBJ2-5
TGTGCCAGCAGCCTGGGAAAGAACACTGAAGCTTTCTTT	CASSLGKNTEAFF	TRBV13	once	-	TRBJ1-1
TGTGCCAGCAGTTTAGCCGGGACAGAGAATAATTCACCCCTCCACTTT	CASSLAGTENNSPLHF	TRBV6-6	-	TRBD1	TRBJ1-6
TGTGCCAGCTCACCATTCACTGCGATGGATAATGAAAAACTGTTTTTT	CASSPFTAMDNEKLFF	TRBV18	-	-	TRBJ1-4
TGCGCCAGCAGCTTGGAACGCGGGCCTTCCTACGAGCAGTACTTC	CASSLERGPSYEQYF	TRBV5-1	-	-	TRBJ2-7
TGTGCCAGCAGTCTACAGAGCCCCAACACCGGGGAGCTGTTTTTT	CASSLQSPNTGELFF	TRBV6-5	-	-	TRBJ2-2
TGTGCCAGCAGCCAACACCCATGGGACAGGGCTGACACCGGGGAGCTGTTTTTT	CASSQHPWDRADTGELFF	TRBV25-1	-	TRBD1	TRBJ2-2
TGCAGTGCTAGTAGAGGGCGAGAGACCCAGTACTTC	CSASRGRETQYF	TRBV20-1	-	-	TRBJ2-5
TGCGCCAGCAGCCCAGACCTGAGCACAGATACGCAGTATTTT	CASSPDLSTDTQYF	TRBV5-1	-	-	TRBJ2-3
TGTGCCAGCAGCCCGGGACAGGCCAGCTCTGGAAACACCATATATTTT	CASSPGQASSGNTIYF	TRBV7-7	-	TRBD1	TRBJ1-3
TGTGCCAGCAGCAGGGGACAGCGGGGTACGTACTTC	CASSRGQRGTYF	TRBV28	-	-	TRBJ2-7
TGTGCCAGCAAAGCCCCAGGGGCGGCCTACGAGCAGTACTTC	CASKAPGAAYEQYF	TRBV6-5	-	-	TRBJ2-7
TGTGCCAGCAGGGAACCTCATTCCAGCGTGCAGCCCCAGCATTTT	CASREPHSSVQPQHF	TRBV2	-	-	TRBJ1-5
TGTGCCAGCAGCTCGAAAAGTGGGAACTATGGCTACACCTTC	CASSSKSGNYGYTF	TRBV13	few	-	TRBJ1-2
TGTGCCAGCAGCTTAGGGACAGGGGGGGCGAGGGGCTACACCTTC	CASSLGTGGARGYTF	TRBV7-2	-	TRBD1	TRBJ1-2
TGTGCCAGCAGCGGACAGATTTATGGCTACACCTTC	CASSGQIYGYTF	TRBV28	-	-	TRBJ1-2
TGTGCCAGCAGCCTCAGGGGCGGGAACACTGAAGCTTTCTTT	CASSLRGGNTEAFF	TRBV28	-	-	TRBJ1-1
TGTGCCAGCAGCTTAGGGCGGGGGGGCCACAATGAGCAGTTCTTC	CASSLGRGGHNEQFF	TRBV11-3	-	TRBD2	TRBJ2-1
TGTGCCAGCACCGCCCGAGCCAAATATGGCTACACCTTC	CASTARAKYGYTF	TRBV6-5	-	-	TRBJ1-2
TGTGCCATCAGTGAAGGACAGGCTGTAGCCGGGGAGCTGTTTTTT	CAISEGQAVAGELFF	TRBV10-3	-	TRBD1	TRBJ2-2
TGTGCCAGCACCCGAAGTGGGGCCGGCTATGGCTACACCTTC	CASTRSGAGYGYTF	TRBV5-4	-	-	TRBJ1-2
TGTGCCAGTTCCTCGCGGGGGGAAGCCTACGAGCAGTACTTC	CASSSRGEAYEQYF	TRBV2	many	TRBD2	TRBJ2-7
TGTGCCAGCAGCTCGTTTCGAGGGACAGGGGTCGATAACTATGGCTACACCTTC	CASSSFRGTGVDNYGYTF	TRBV11-2	-	TRBD1	TRBJ1-2
TGTGCCAGCAGTTCACCCCTCCACTTT	CASSSPLHF	TRBV12-3/TRBV12-4	once	-	TRBJ1-6
TGTGCCAGCAGCGTAGATGGGACTAGCTGGCGCCATGAGCAGTTCTTC	CASSVDGTSWRHEQFF	TRBV9	few	TRBD2	TRBJ2-1
TGTGCCAGCAGTTTTGCCGTCTCCTACAATGAGCAGTTCTTC	CASSFAVSYNEQFF	TRBV27	-	-	TRBJ2-1
TGTGCCAGCAGCCCAGTGGGGCCAAATCCCGGGGAGCTGTTTTTT	CASSPVGPNPGELFF	TRBV7-2	-	-	TRBJ2-2
TGTGCCAGCAGTCTCCAGGGAGCAACTAATGAAAAACTGTTTTTT	CASSLQGATNEKLFF	TRBV2	many	-	TRBJ1-4
TGTGCCAGCGGCCCGGAGATCGGTCGGGCTGAAGCTTTCTTT	CASGPEIGRAEAFF	TRBV5-4	-	-	TRBJ1-1
TGTGCCTGGAGTGGGACCTATGGCTACACCTTC	CAWSGTYGYTF	TRBV30	-	-	TRBJ1-2
TGTGCCAGCAGTTTATCCCGGCCAGATACGCAGTATTTT	CASSLSRPDTQYF	TRBV27	-	-	TRBJ2-3
TGTGCCAGCAGGTATACAGGGGGTACTGAAGCTTTCTTT	CASRYTGGTEAFF	TRBV7-2	-	TRBD1	TRBJ1-1
TGTGCCAGCAGTAGGGAACGGCGGGAGACCCAGTACTTC	CASSRERRETQYF	TRBV27	-	-	TRBJ2-5